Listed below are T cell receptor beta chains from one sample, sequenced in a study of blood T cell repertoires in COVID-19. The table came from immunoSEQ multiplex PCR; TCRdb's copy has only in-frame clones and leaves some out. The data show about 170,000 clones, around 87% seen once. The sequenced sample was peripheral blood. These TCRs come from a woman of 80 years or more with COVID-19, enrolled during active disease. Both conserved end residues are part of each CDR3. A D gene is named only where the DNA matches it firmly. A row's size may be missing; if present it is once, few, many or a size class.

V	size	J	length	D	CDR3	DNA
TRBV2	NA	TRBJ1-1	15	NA	CASSASPVMNTEAFF	TGTGCCAGCAGTGCCTCCCCAGTGATGAACACTGAAGCTTTCTTT
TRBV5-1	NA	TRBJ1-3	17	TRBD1	CASSLHPPGQGGNTIYF	TGCGCCAGCAGCTTGCACCCCCCGGGACAGGGAGGAAACACCATATATTTT
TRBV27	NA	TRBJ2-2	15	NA	CASSLNGQLTGELFF	TGTGCCAGCAGTTTAAACGGACAGTTGACCGGGGAGCTGTTTTTT
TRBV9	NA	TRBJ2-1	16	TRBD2	CASSTQPGLAIDEQFF	TGTGCCAGCAGCACCCAACCGGGACTAGCGATAGATGAGCAGTTCTTC
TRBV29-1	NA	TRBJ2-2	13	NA	CSVGGSLTGELFF	TGCAGCGTTGGTGGCAGTCTCACCGGGGAGCTGTTTTTT
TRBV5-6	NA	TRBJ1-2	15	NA	CASSLGRVENYGYTF	TGTGCCAGCAGCTTGGGGAGGGTGGAGAACTATGGCTACACCTTC
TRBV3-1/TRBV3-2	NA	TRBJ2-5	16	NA	CASSQAAVGGQETQYF	TGTGCCAGCAGCCAAGCGGCGGTGGGAGGTCAAGAGACCCAGTACTTC
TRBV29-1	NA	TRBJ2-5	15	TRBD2	CSVPRTSGSSGTQYF	TGCAGCGTGCCCCGGACTAGCGGGAGTTCTGGGACCCAGTACTTC
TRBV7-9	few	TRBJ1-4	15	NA	CASSLGTGQVEKLFF	TGTGCCAGCAGCTTAGGTACAGGGCAGGTTGAAAAACTGTTTTTT
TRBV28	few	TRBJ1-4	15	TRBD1	CASSLQTGGDEKLFF	TGTGCCAGCAGCCTACAGACAGGGGGCGATGAAAAACTGTTTTTT
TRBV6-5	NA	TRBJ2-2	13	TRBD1	CASRGQYTGELFF	TGTGCCAGCAGGGGACAGTATACCGGGGAGCTGTTTTTT
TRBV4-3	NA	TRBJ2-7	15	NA	CASSQDPLLWYEQYF	TGCGCCAGCAGCCAAGACCCGCTATTATGGTACGAGCAGTACTTC
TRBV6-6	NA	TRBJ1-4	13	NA	CASRGQGSEKLFF	TGTGCCAGCAGAGGGCAGGGGTCCGAAAAACTGTTTTTT
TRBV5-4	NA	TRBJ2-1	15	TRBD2	CASSKEREAGNEQFF	TGTGCCAGCAGCAAAGAGCGGGAGGCGGGCAATGAGCAGTTCTTC
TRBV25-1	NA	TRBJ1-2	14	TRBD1	CASRRQGTNYGYTF	TGTGCCAGCAGAAGACAGGGAACTAACTATGGCTACACCTTC
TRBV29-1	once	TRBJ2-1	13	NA	CSVVVYSYNEQFF	TGCAGCGTTGTAGTTTACTCCTACAATGAGCAGTTCTTC
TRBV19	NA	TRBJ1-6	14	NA	CASSIGGIGSPLHF	TGTGCCAGTAGTATTGGGGGGATAGGTTCACCCCTCCACTTT
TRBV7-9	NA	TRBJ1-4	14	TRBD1	CASRWGQLDEKLFF	TGTGCCAGCAGGTGGGGACAGCTGGATGAAAAACTGTTTTTT
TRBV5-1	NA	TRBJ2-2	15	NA	CASSLSGWNTGELFF	TGCGCCAGCAGCCTTAGCGGCTGGAACACCGGGGAGCTGTTTTTT
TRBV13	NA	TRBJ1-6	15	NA	CASSLGLGVGSPLHF	TGTGCCAGCAGCTTAGGCCTCGGGGTTGGCTCACCCCTCCACTTT
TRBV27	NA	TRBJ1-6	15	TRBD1	CASSSGDRGNSPLHF	TGTGCCAGCAGCTCCGGAGACAGGGGTAATTCACCCCTCCACTTT
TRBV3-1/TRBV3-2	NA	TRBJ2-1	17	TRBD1	CASSQGGVDRVYNEQFF	TGTGCCAGCAGCCAAGGGGGGGTGGACAGGGTTTACAATGAGCAGTTCTTC
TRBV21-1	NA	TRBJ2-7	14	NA	CASSKRQVFDEQYF	TGTGCCAGCAGCAAAAGACAGGTTTTCGACGAGCAGTACTTC
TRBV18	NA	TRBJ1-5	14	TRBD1	CASSPGQNNQPQHF	TGTGCCAGCTCACCGGGACAGAACAATCAGCCCCAGCATTTT
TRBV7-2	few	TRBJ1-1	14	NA	CASSLTQGSTEAFF	TGTGCCAGCAGCCTTACACAGGGTAGCACTGAAGCTTTCTTT
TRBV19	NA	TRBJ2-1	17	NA	CASSISGGKGTYNEQFF	TGTGCCAGTAGTATCTCGGGCGGGAAAGGAACCTACAATGAGCAGTTCTTC
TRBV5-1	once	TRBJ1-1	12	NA	CASKIDSDRAFF	TGCGCCAGCAAGATAGACAGTGATCGAGCTTTCTTT
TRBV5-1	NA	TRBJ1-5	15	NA	CASSLDGDRNQPQHF	TGCGCCAGCAGCTTGGACGGAGATAGAAATCAGCCCCAGCATTTT
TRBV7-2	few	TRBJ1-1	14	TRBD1	CASSFTGVGTEAFF	TGTGCCAGCAGTTTTACAGGGGTAGGCACTGAAGCTTTCTTT
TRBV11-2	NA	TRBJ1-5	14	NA	CASSWGGGNQPQHF	TGTGCCAGCAGCTGGGGGGGTGGCAATCAGCCCCAGCATTTT
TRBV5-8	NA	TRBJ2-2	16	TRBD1	CASSKYRGVNTGELFF	TGTGCCAGCAGCAAATACAGGGGCGTGAACACCGGGGAGCTGTTTTTT
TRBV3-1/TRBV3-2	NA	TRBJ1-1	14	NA	CASSQVGGRTEAFF	TGTGCCAGCAGCCAAGTGGGGGGAAGGACTGAAGCTTTCTTT